This T cell receptor beta chain was retrieved from a study of blood T cell repertoires in COVID-19. V lost 5 bases, J lost 6 bases, and 12 bases stayed unmatched. The CDR3 spans 18 residues. Germline V lookup: CDR1 SGHTA, CDR2 FQGTGA. TCRdb's table, derived via immunoSEQ multiplex PCR, lists solely in-frame clones and lacks some. The table includes some 260,000 clones, 82% detected once. The V and J genes are TRBV7-3 and TRBJ2-1, with TRBD2 identical over 14 bases. The sample was peripheral blood. This TCR was sampled from a woman under 30 with acute or convalescent COVID-19. CDR3 in DNA: TGTGCCAGCAGCCCCAATTGGGGACTAGCGGGAGCCCGCAATGAGCAGTTCTTC. Translating it yields CASSPNWGLAGARNEQFF. Drawing the rest from reference TRBV7-3 and TRBJ2-1, the complete variable domain is GAGVSQTPSNKVTEKGKYVELRCDPISGHTALYWYRQSLGQGPEFLIYFQGTGAADDSGLPNDRFFAVRPEGSVSTLKIQRTERGDSAVYLCASSPNWGLAGARNEQFFGPGTRLTVL.